This T cell receptor (beta chain) was captured in a study of blood T cells in healthy people across ages. Study information: Capture via template switching afforded approximately one barcoded beta molecule per two T cells.

Points from the study as a whole: Roughly linear age-related decline in beta diversity appeared, significant by age about 37.

Per the germline V gene, CDR1 is SGHAT and CDR2 is FQNNGV. The CDR3 covers 16 residues. V was shortened by 0 bases and J by 1 base, with 7 bases between the two germline ends. Sample-barcoded 5' priming and a J-beta primer mix drove a second PCR of about 7 to 12 cycles. TCRdb re-called the 5' RACE reads with MiXCR, one entry per CDR3 protein. Of about 1 million distinct CDR3 sequences in the sample, 40% to 50% were seen once. Concerning this clonotype: Its antigen remains unidentified.

Each donor was a healthy Caucasian individual from Russia, aged about 6 to 95. The extraction recovered at least 6 micrograms of total RNA per sample. This sequence was found in an older woman in good health. The sequenced sample was blood. V is TRBV11-2 and J is TRBJ2-6; tentative D call: TRBD2 (6 bases). CDR3 sequence reads: CASSLDSGSGANVLTF. Written as DNA, the CDR3 is TGTGCCAGCAGCTTAGATAGCGGTTCTGGGGCCAACGTCCTGACTTTC. The full variable domain, its missing parts supplied by reference TRBV11-2 and TRBJ2-6, is EAGVAQSPRYKIIEKRQSVAFWCNPISGHATLYWYQQILGQGPKLLIQFQNNGVVDDSQLPKDRFSAERLKGVDSTLKIQPAKLEDSAVYLCASSLDSGSGANVLTFGAGSRLTVL.